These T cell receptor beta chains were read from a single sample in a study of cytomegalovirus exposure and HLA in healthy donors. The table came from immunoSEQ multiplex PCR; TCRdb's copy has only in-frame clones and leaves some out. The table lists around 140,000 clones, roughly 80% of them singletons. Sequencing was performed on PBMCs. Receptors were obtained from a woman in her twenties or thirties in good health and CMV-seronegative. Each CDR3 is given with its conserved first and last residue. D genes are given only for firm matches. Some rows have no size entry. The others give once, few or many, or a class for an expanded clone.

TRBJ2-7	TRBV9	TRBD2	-	CASSSRTSSHEQYF	TGTGCCAGCAGCAGCCGGACTAGCTCTCACGAGCAGTACTTC
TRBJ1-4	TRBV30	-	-	CAWTANRANEKLFF	TGTGCCTGGACCGCTAACAGGGCTAATGAAAAACTGTTTTTT
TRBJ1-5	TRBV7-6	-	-	CASSLGGGNQPQHF	TGTGCCAGCAGCTTAGGGGGGGGGAATCAGCCCCAGCATTTT
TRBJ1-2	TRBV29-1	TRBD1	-	CSVGQGASYGYTF	TGCAGCGTTGGACAGGGGGCGTCCTATGGCTACACCTTC
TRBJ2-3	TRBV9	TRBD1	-	CASSSGQGATDTQYF	TGTGCCAGCAGCAGCGGACAGGGGGCTACAGATACGCAGTATTTT
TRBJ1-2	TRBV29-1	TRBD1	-	CSVTDRGDYGYTF	TGCAGCGTTACGGACAGGGGCGACTATGGCTACACCTTC
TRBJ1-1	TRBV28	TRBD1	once	CASSFSGQGNTEAFF	TGTGCCAGCAGTTTCTCCGGACAGGGGAACACTGAAGCTTTCTTT
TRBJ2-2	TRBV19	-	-	CALSDTNTGELFF	TGTGCCCTCTCGGACACGAACACCGGGGAGCTGTTTTTT
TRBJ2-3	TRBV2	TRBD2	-	CASSEARWGGDSDTQYF	TGTGCCAGCAGTGAAGCGCGTTGGGGGGGGGATTCAGATACGCAGTATTTT
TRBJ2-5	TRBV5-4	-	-	CASSLAGGEVTQYF	TGTGCCAGCAGCTTGGCGGGGGGCGAAGTGACCCAGTACTTC
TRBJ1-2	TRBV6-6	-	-	CASSYSLNYGYTF	TGTGCCAGCAGTTACTCCCTAAACTATGGCTACACCTTC
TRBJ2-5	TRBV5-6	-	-	CASSVPGQAIQETQYF	TGTGCCAGCAGCGTGCCGGGACAAGCAATCCAAGAGACCCAGTACTTC
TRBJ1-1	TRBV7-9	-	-	CASSLGPEATEAFF	TGTGCCAGCAGCTTAGGTCCGGAGGCGACTGAAGCTTTCTTT
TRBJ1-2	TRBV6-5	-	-	CASFGRRILYGYTF	TGTGCCAGCTTTGGGCGCAGGATTCTCTATGGCTACACCTTC
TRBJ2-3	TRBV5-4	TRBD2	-	CASSERDTSTDTQYF	TGTGCCAGCAGCGAGCGGGATACGAGCACAGATACGCAGTATTTT
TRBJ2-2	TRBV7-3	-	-	CASAENTGELFF	TGTGCCAGCGCAGAGAACACCGGGGAGCTGTTTTTT
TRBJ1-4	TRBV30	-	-	CAWNLQRARANEKLFF	TGTGCCTGGAATCTTCAAAGGGCCAGGGCCAATGAAAAACTGTTTTTT
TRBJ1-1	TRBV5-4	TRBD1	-	CASSSGQGFSEAFF	TGTGCCAGCAGCTCCGGACAGGGGTTCAGTGAAGCTTTCTTT
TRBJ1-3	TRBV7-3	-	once	CASSLMPGSGNTIYF	TGTGCCAGCAGCTTAATGCCAGGCTCTGGAAACACCATATATTTT
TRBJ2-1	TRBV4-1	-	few	CASSQETGKGYNEQFF	TGCGCCAGCAGCCAGGAAACAGGGAAGGGGTACAATGAGCAGTTCTTC